Below, one T cell receptor beta chain is given with its context. The CDR3 extends over 15 amino acids. Germline CDR1 WSHSY, CDR2 SAAADI. V was shortened by 9 bases and J by 1 base, with 15 bases between the two germline ends. Sample time point: peripheral blood 6 weeks after treatment start. This entry comes from a study of PD-L1 blockade in urothelial cancer. Across the study: Most patients, about 85% of the 29, were males with bladder-origin cancer.

The table came from immunoSEQ multiplex PCR; TCRdb's copy has only in-frame clones and leaves some out. Seen here are 100,000 to 150,000 clones, around 86% observed once, and the top ten hold 2% to 3%. The sample in question was PBMCs, obtained around atezolizumab (anti-PD-L1) treatment. This TCR came from a man aged 45 to 65 with urothelial cancer. The rearrangement links TRBV10-2 to TRBJ2-2; weak D call: TRBD2 (6 bases). CDR3 sequence reads: CASKHGGENTGELFF. Written as DNA, the CDR3 is TGCGCCAGTAAACACGGAGGGGAGAACACCGGGGAGCTGTTTTTT.